This T cell receptor (beta chain) appears in the sequencing data of a study of long-term antiretroviral therapy in people with HIV. CDR3 size: 11 residues. V shed 5 bases and J shed 9 bases, with 8 bases lying between them. Germline V gives CDR1 MNHEY, CDR2 SMNVEV (reference sequence). Points from the study as a whole: Although diversity increased after ART, it remained lower than in transplant donor controls. Repertoire dominance by clones expanded before ART was seen at all time points.

Of note for this clone: Antigen: not known.

Researchers ran immunoSEQ v3.0 at survey level. Sequencing was performed with immunoSEQ multiplex PCR; in TCRdb, only in-frame clones are kept and a portion is missing. The sample shows tens of thousands of clones, over 80% of them seen only once. The sample consisted of unsorted PBMCs, taken 0.4 years after starting antiretroviral therapy. The sequence was obtained from a man aged 18 to 29 with HIV. V and J are TRBV27 and TRBJ2-1; the D is unclear. The CDR3 loop reads CASSPGPEQFF. DNA of the CDR3: TGTGCCAGCAGTCCGGGTCCTGAGCAGTTCTTC.